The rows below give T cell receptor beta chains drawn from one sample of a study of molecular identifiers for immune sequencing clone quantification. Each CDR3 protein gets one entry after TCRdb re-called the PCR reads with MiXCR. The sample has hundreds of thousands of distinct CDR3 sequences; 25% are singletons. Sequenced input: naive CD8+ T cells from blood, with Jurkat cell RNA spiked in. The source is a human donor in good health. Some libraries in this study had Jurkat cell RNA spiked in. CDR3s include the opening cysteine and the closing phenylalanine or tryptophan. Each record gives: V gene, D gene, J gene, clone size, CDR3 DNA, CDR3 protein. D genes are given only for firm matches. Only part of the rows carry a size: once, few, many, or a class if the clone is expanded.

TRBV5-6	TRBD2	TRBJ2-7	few	TGTGCCAGCAGCTTTCAAGCGGGAAGTTACGAGCAGTACTTC	CASSFQAGSYEQYF
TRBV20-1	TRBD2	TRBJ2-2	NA	TGCAGTGCTAGAGTGGAGCGGGAGCTCGGGGAGCTGTTTTTT	CSARVERELGELFF
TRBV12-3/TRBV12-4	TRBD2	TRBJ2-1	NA	TGTGCCAGCAGTTACATCGAAGGACTAGCGGGAGCTTGGAAGGGTTACAATGAGCAGTTCTTC	CASSYIEGLAGAWKGYNEQFF
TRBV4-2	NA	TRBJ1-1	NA	TGTGCCAGCAGCCGAGGGAGGCGGAACACTGAAGCTTTCTTT	CASSRGRRNTEAFF
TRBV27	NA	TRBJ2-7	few	TGTGCCAGCAGTTTGTACTCCGGGGGCGGCTACGAGCAGTACTTC	CASSLYSGGGYEQYF
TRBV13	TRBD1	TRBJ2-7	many	TGTGCCAGCAGCTTAGGCCCGGGACAGGCCTACGAGCAGTACTTC	CASSLGPGQAYEQYF
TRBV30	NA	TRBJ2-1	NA	TGTGCCTGGGACCCGGGATCCCACAATGAGCAGTTCTTC	CAWDPGSHNEQFF
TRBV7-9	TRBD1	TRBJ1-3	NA	TGTGCCAGCAGCTTAGATCCAGGGGGCGGTGGAAACACCATATATTTT	CASSLDPGGGGNTIYF
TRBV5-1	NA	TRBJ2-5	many	TGCGCCAGCAGGCGAAGGGAGACCCAGTACTTC	CASRRRETQYF
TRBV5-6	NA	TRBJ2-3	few	TGTGCCAGCACCGATGGAGCCCTTAGCGGTTCTAGCACAGATACGCAGTATTTT	CASTDGALSGSSTDTQYF
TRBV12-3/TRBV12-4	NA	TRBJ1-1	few	TGTGCCAGCAGTTACACAATGAATGAAGCTTTCTTT	CASSYTMNEAFF
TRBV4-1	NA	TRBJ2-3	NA	TGCGCCAGCAGCCAAGATGGACAGCCCCTTACGACAGATACGCAGTATTTT	CASSQDGQPLTTDTQYF
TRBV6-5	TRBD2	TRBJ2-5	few	TGTGCCAGCAGTTACTCGTGGGCGGGAGTCGGTGAGACCCAGTACTTC	CASSYSWAGVGETQYF
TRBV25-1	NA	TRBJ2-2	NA	TGTGCCAGCAGTGATTCTACGCGGGAGAACACCGGGGAGCTGTTTTTT	CASSDSTRENTGELFF
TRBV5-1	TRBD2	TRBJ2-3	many	TGCGCCAGCAGCCCGGGACTAGCGGGGAGCCTCACAGATACGCAGTATTTT	CASSPGLAGSLTDTQYF
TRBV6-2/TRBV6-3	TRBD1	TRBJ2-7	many	TGTGCCAGCAGTCCACAGGGGGCCCGGGACGAGCAGTACTTC	CASSPQGARDEQYF
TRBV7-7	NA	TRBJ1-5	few	TGTGCCAACCAGCTTAGGACAGAGATTAGCAATCAGCCCCAGCATTTT	CANQLRTEISNQPQHF
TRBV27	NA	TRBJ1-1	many	TGTGCCAGCAGTTTAGGAGTTCCAGGGAGGACTGAAGCTTTCTTT	CASSLGVPGRTEAFF
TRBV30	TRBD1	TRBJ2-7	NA	TGTGCCTGGAGTGTGACAGGGTGCGAGCAGTACTTC	CAWSVTGCEQYF
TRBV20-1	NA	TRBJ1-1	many	TGCAGTGCCAAGGACCGGAACACTGAAGCTTTCTTT	CSAKDRNTEAFF
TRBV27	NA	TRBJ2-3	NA	TGTGCCAGCGAAGATCGGTGGTCTGGGACAAATACGCAGTATTTT	CASEDRWSGTNTQYF
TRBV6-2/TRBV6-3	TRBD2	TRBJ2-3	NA	TGTGCCAGCAGTTCCTGGGACTACACAGATACGCAGTATTTT	CASSSWDYTDTQYF
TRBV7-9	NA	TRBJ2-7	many	TGTGCCAGCAGCGCGACGTTTGGGGCCGCACCCGACGAGCAGTACTTC	CASSATFGAAPDEQYF
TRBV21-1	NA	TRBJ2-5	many	TGTGCCAGGAACCTGACGGGACTTCAAGAGACCCAGTACTTC	CARNLTGLQETQYF
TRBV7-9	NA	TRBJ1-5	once	TGTGCCAGCAGCTTAGTGGGCCCCGGCTATCCGCCCCCGCATTTT	CASSLVGPGYPPPHF
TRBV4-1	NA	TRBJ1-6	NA	TGCGCCAGCAGCCAAGAGCCCGACTATAATTCACCCCTCCACTTT	CASSQEPDYNSPLHF
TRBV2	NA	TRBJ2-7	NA	TGTGCCAGCAGTGAAGGGTTGGAGCAGTACTTC	CASSEGLEQYF
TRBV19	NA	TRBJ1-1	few	TGTGCCAGTAGTATAAAGGGAGGTGAAGCTTTCTTT	CASSIKGGEAFF
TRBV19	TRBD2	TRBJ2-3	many	TGTGCCAGCGCTAGCGGGAGTGATACGCAGTATTTT	CASASGSDTQYF
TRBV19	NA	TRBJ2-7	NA	TGTGCCAGTAGCCCCGGATCCCCGATTTTCCAAGAGCAGTACTTC	CASSPGSPIFQEQYF
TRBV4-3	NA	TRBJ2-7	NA	TGCGCCAGCAGCCGAGTGAGGGGGACGAGCCACGAGCAGTACTTC	CASSRVRGTSHEQYF
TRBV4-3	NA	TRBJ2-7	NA	TGCGCCGGCAGCCAACTCTCCGGGTCCGGTGACCAGCAGTACTTC	CAGSQLSGSGDQQYF
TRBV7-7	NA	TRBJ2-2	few	TGTGCTAGCAGCTATGGCACCGGAGGGACCGGGGAGCTGTTTTTT	CASSYGTGGTGELFF
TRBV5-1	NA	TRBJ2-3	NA	TGCGCCGGCAGCTTCCGGGGGGCGGGCACAGAAACGCGGTATTTT	CAGSFRGAGTETRYF
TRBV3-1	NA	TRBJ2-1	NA	TGTGCCAGCAGCCAGGCTAGAACCCATGAGCAGTTCTTC	CASSQARTHEQFF
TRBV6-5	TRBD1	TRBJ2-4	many	TGTGCCAGCAGTTACGGGACAGGGTTCATTCAGTACTTC	CASSYGTGFIQYF